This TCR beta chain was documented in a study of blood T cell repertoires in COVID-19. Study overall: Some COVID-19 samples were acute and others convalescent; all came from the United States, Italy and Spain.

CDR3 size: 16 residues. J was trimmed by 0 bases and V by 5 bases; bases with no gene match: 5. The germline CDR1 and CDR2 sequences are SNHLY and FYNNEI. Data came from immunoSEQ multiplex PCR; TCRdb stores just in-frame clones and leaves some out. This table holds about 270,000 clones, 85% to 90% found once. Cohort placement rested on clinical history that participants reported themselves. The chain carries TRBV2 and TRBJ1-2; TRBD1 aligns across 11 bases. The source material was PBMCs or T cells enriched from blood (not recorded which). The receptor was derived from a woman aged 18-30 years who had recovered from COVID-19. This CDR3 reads CASSSGQGDANYGYTF. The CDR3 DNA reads TGTGCCAGCAGTTCGGGACAGGGGGACGCTAACTATGGCTACACCTTC.